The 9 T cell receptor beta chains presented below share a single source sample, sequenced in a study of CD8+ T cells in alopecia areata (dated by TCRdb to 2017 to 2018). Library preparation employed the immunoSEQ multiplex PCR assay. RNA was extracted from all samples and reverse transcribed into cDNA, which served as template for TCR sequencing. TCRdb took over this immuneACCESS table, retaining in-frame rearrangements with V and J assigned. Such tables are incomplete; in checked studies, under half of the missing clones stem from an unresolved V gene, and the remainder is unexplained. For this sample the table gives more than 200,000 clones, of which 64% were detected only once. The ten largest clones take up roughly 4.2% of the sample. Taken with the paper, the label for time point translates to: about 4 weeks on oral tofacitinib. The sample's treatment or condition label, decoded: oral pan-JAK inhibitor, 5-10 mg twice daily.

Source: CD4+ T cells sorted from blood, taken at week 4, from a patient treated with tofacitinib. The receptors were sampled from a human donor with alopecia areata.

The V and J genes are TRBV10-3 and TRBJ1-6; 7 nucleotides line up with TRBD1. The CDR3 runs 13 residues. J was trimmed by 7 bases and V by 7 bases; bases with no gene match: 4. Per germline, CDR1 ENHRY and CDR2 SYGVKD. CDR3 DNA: TGTGCCATCAAAGGGGGCTTGAATTCACCCCTCCACTTT. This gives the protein CAIKGGLNSPLHF.

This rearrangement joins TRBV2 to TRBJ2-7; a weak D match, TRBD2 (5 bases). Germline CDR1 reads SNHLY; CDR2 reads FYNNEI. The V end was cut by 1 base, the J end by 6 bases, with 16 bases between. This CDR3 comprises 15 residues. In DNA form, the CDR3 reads TGTGCCAGCAGTGAAGGAGCGGCCTCAATATTCGAGCAGTACTTC. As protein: CASSEGAASIFEQYF.

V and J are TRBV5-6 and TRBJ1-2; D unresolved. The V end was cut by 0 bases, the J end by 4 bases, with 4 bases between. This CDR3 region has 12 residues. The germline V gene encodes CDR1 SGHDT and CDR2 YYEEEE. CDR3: CASSLAGYGYTF. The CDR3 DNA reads TGTGCCAGCAGCTTGGCAGGCTATGGCTACACCTTC.

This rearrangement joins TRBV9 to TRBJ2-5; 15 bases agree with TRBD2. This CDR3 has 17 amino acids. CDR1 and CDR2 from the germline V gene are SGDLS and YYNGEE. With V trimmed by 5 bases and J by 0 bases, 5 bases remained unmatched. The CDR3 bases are TGTGCCAGCAGTGCTGGGACTAGCGGGAGGTACCAAGAGACCCAGTACTTC. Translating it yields CASSAGTSGRYQETQYF.

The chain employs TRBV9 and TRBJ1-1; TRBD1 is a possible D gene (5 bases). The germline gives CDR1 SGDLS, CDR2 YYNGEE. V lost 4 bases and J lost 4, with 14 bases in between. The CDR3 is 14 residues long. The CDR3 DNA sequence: TGTGCCAGCAGCAAAGATACAAGGGGCACTGAAGCTTTCTTT. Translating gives CASSKDTRGTEAFF.

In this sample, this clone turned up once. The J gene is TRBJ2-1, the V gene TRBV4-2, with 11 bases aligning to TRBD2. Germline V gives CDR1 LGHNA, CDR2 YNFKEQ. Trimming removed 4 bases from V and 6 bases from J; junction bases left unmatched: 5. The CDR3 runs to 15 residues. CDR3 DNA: TGTGCCAGCAGCCTTGGACTAGCGGGTACCAATGAGCAGTTCTTC. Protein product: CASSLGLAGTNEQFF.

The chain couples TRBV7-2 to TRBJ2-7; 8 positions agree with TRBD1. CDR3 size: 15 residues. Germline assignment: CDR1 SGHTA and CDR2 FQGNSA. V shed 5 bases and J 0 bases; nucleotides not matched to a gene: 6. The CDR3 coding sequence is TGTGCCAGCAGCCCACAGGGGGGATACTCCTACGAGCAGTACTTC. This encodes CASSPQGGYSYEQYF.

Here the CDR3 DNA reads TGCAGCGTCGCACTTTCCGGGTCTGAAGCTTTCTTT. This sequence encodes CSVALSGSEAFF. The V gene is TRBV29-1, the J gene TRBJ1-1; D is undetermined. V shed 6 bases and J shed 6 bases, with 14 bases lying between them. Germline CDR1 SQVTM, CDR2 ANQGSEA. The CDR3 spans 12 residues.

The CDR3 is CASSRDREAGYTF. As DNA, the CDR3 is TGTGCCAGCAGCCGGGACAGGGAAGCTGGCTACACCTTC. The gene calls are TRBV2 and TRBJ1-2; 9 bases map to TRBD1. V shed 6 bases, J shed 7 bases, and the junction held 6 bases outside the gene matches. The CDR3 spans 13 residues. Germline V gene sequence: CDR1 SNHLY, CDR2 FYNNEI.